The 10 T cell receptor beta chains presented below share a single source sample, sequenced in a study of cytomegalovirus exposure and HLA in healthy donors. Use of 60 Vbeta and 13 Jbeta primers characterized the PCR. Using immunoSEQ multiplex PCR, the repertoire was profiled, and TCRdb retains in-frame clones only, with some absent. This sample has 100,000 to 150,000 clones, with about 74% found just once. Sample: PBMCs. All receptors come from a woman in her 50s in good health and CMV-seropositive.

The chain employs TRBV2 and TRBJ2-4; 10 bases line up with TRBD1. Germline CDR1 and CDR2: SNHLY and FYNNEI. Losses at the gene ends were 3 bases for V and 6 bases for J; bases not matched to a gene: 8. The CDR3 spans 16 residues. CDR3 nucleotides: TGTGCCAGCAGTGAGACAGGGGGCTTCCAAGGAAACATTCAGTACTTC. Its translation: CASSETGGFQGNIQYF.

The chain is built from TRBV11-2 and TRBJ2-1, with 9 bases matching TRBD1. CDR1 is SGHAT and CDR2 is FQNNGV in the germline V gene. The ends lost 0 bases at V and 9 bases at J; junction bases unmatched: 3. This CDR3 comprises 14 residues. This CDR3 reads CASSLEQGAAEQFF. CDR3 DNA sequence: TGTGCCAGCAGCTTAGAACAGGGGGCTGCTGAGCAGTTCTTC.

V usage is TRBV11-3 and J usage is TRBJ2-3, with D hard to call. Between the trimmed V and J ends, which lost 5 bases and 1 base, there was a span of 10 bases. There are 14 residues in the CDR3. Germline assignment: CDR1 SGHNT and CDR2 YENEEA. The CDR3 loop is CASSLGSGTDTQYF. The DNA of the CDR3 is TGTGCCAGCAGCCTGGGCTCTGGCACAGATACGCAGTATTTT.

V and J are TRBV23-1 and TRBJ2-4; TRBD2 agrees at 8 bases. TRBV23-1 carries the ORF label, with uncertain function. J lost 1 base, V lost 11 bases, and 19 bases had no gene match. The CDR3 is made up of 18 amino acids. This CDR3 is CAQRSGSPEQEAKNIQYF. The DNA for the CDR3 is TGCGCCCAACGGAGCGGGAGTCCCGAGCAGGAGGCCAAAAACATTCAGTACTTC.

The V gene is TRBV27, the J gene TRBJ2-2; possible D gene TRBD1, 6 bases. The germline V and J ends were trimmed by 2 bases and 6 bases, with 10 bases remaining between them. The CDR3 spans 14 residues. The V gene's germline CDR1 is MNHEY and CDR2 SMNVEV (reference sequence). CDR3 coding DNA: TGTGCCAGCAGTTTAGAAAACAGGGCCGGGGAGCTGTTTTTT. Translating it yields CASSLENRAGELFF.

The genes are TRBV5-8 and TRBJ1-2; weak D call: TRBD1 (5 bases). CDR3 size: 13 residues. Germline V lookup: CDR1 SGHTS, CDR2 YDEGEE. The ends were cut back, 4 bases at V and 3 bases at J, with 10 bases in the middle. The chain's CDR3 is CASSPDNYYGYTF. For the CDR3, the DNA is TGTGCCAGCAGCCCGGACAATTACTATGGCTACACCTTC.

The chain joins TRBV28 to TRBJ1-5; the D gene is possibly TRBD1 (5 bases). The V gene's germline CDR1 is MDHEN and CDR2 SYDVKM. The V gene lost 4 bases and the J gene lost 3 bases, with 13 bases spanning the gap. This CDR3 is 15 amino acids long. The CDR3 bases are TGTGCCAGCAGTTCCCCGACAGAGTTCAATCAGCCCCAGCATTTT. It is translated as CASSSPTEFNQPQHF. The full variable domain, in which reference TRBV28 and TRBJ1-5 provide the parts outside the CDR3, is DVKVTQSSRYLVKRTGEKVFLECVQDMDHENMFWYRQDPGLGLRLIYFSYDVKMKEKGDIPEGYSVSREKKERFSLILESASTNQTSMYLCASSSPTEFNQPQHFGDGTRLSIL.

The chain has TRBV5-1 and TRBJ1-4, with D possibly TRBD1 on 6 matching bases. The CDR3 extends over 16 amino acids. CDR1 is SGHRS and CDR2 is YFSETQ in the germline V gene. Trimming removed 4 bases from V and 0 bases from J, with 13 bases in between. CDR3 amino acids: CASSNGQTSTNEKLFF. The CDR3 DNA follows: TGCGCCAGCAGCAATGGACAGACCTCAACTAATGAAAAACTGTTTTTT.

The CDR3 DNA sequence: TGCGCCAGCAGCCAAGGTGACAGGGCTAATGAAAAACTGTTTTTT. As protein: CASSQGDRANEKLFF. The J gene is TRBJ1-4, the V gene TRBV4-1, with TRBD1 matching 7 bases. J was trimmed by 3 bases and V by 1 base; bases with no gene match: 2. This CDR3 is built from 15 residues. Germline loops: CDR1 MGHRA, CDR2 YSYEKL.

The CDR3 DNA sequence: TGTGCCAGCAGCTTTCTACGTAGTACTGAAGCTTTCTTT. It translates to CASSFLRSTEAFF. The chain recombines TRBV7-3 with TRBJ1-1; D uncertain. Germline loops: CDR1 SGHTA, CDR2 FQGTGA. The V and J ends lost 3 bases and 5 bases respectively, with 10 bases between them. The CDR3 has 13 amino acids.